This T cell receptor (beta chain) was obtained from a study of OX40 agonist ivuxolimab in advanced cancers. The overall study: Patients received the agonistic anti-OX40 (CD134) antibody ivuxolimab. The mean age was around 56 years, ranging from about 23 to 85, with about four fifths of participants male. Findings and caveats of the study: The 0.1-3.0 mg/kg partial responders had among the lowest clonal expansion. It was not determined which antigens were specifically recognized by the peripheral T cells that had undergone clonal expansion.

This clone appeared a few times. Its target is unknown. Profiling relied on immunoSEQ multiplex PCR, and the TCRdb table lists in-frame clones only, not all of them. The data hold 50,000 or so clones, with approximately 81% observed a single time. V lost 3 bases to trimming and J lost 6 bases; unmatched junction nucleotides: 6. Per germline, CDR1 SEHNR and CDR2 FQNEAQ (reference sequence). The CDR3 is 14 residues long. This chain uses TRBV7-9 with TRBJ2-3; 7 positions match TRBD2. The receptor was isolated from an adult with an advanced solid tumor such as melanoma, head and neck, liver or kidney cancer. This specimen consisted of CD4+ or CD8+ T cells sorted from blood, obtained in a trial of the OX40 agonist ivuxolimab. This CDR3 is CASSLSAGADTQYF. DNA of the CDR3: TGTGCCAGCAGCTTGAGTGCGGGAGCGGATACGCAGTATTTT. Complete variable domain (other parts from reference TRBV7-9 and TRBJ2-3): DTGVSQNPRHKITKRGQNVTFRCDPISEHNRLYWYRQTLGQGPEFLTYFQNEAQLEKSRLLSDRFSAERPKGSFSTLEIQRTEQGDSAMYLCASSLSAGADTQYFGPGTRLTVL.